The rows below give T cell receptor beta chains drawn from one sample of a study of graft-versus-host responses after intestinal transplantation. Measured with immunoSEQ multiplex PCR; TCRdb has only the in-frame clones, and not every one. The profile shows 45,000 to 60,000 clones, nearly 95% of them singletons. What these receptors recognize is not known. The source was unstimulated CD4+ T cells sorted from spleen or lymph node cells, collected before transplant. Receptors were obtained from a human donor who was the organ donor for an intestinal transplant. Each CDR3 is given with its conserved first and last residue. D genes are given only for firm matches. Only some rows state a clone size, as once, few, many or a class for expanded clones.

>TRBD2|TRBV23-1|TRBJ2-1|.
CASSRAGGGGEQFF
TGCGCCAGCAGTCGCGCGGGAGGTGGGGGGGAGCAGTTCTTC
>TRBD1|TRBV19|TRBJ2-3|.
CASSKGTGGASTDTQYF
TGTGCCAGTAGTAAAGGGACAGGGGGCGCGAGCACAGATACGCAGTATTTT
>TRBD1|TRBV6-6|TRBJ1-3|.
CASSLTGTAGNTIYF
TGTGCCAGCAGTCTTACCGGGACAGCTGGAAACACCATATATTTT
>.|TRBV18|TRBJ1-6|.
CASRENNSPLHF
TGTGCCAGCAGGGAAAATAATTCACCCCTCCACTTT
>.|TRBV7-9|TRBJ1-2|medium-sized
CASSLQGNYGYTF
TGTGCCAGCAGCTTACAGGGGAACTATGGCTACACCTTC
>TRBD2|TRBV28|TRBJ2-1|.
CASSLFWVGGRDYNEQFF
TGTGCCAGCAGTTTATTTTGGGTGGGCGGGAGAGACTACAATGAGCAGTTCTTC
>.|TRBV11-2|TRBJ2-3|.
CASSRDPADTQYF
TGTGCCAGCAGCCGGGACCCTGCAGATACGCAGTATTTT
>.|TRBV28|TRBJ1-5|.
CASSPPWTVVNQPQHF
TGTGCCAGCAGCCCTCCGTGGACAGTAGTAAATCAGCCCCAGCATTTT
>TRBD1|TRBV7-2|TRBJ1-6|.
CASSLMTGGFNSPLHF
TGTGCCAGCAGCTTAATGACAGGGGGATTTAATTCACCCCTCCACTTT
>TRBD2|TRBV2|TRBJ2-1|.
CASSWTSGNNEQFF
TGTGCCAGCTCTTGGACTAGCGGGAACAATGAGCAGTTCTTC
>TRBD1|TRBV6-1|TRBJ2-7|.
CASSEIGQGINEQYF
TGTGCCAGCAGTGAAATCGGACAGGGGATAAACGAGCAGTACTTC
>.|TRBV5-5|TRBJ1-1|.
CASSTGQNTEAFF
TGTGCCAGCAGCACTGGACAGAACACTGAAGCTTTCTTT
>.|TRBV19|TRBJ2-2|.
CASSWAGPTNTGELFF
TGTGCCAGTAGTTGGGCGGGACCAACGAACACCGGGGAGCTGTTTTTT
>.|TRBV6-5|TRBJ1-5|.
CASSYSQGSNQPQHF
TGTGCCAGCAGTTACTCCCAGGGGAGCAATCAGCCCCAGCATTTT
>TRBD2|TRBV18|TRBJ2-7|.
CASSPLTSSSYEQYF
TGTGCCAGCTCACCTCTGACTAGCAGCTCCTACGAGCAGTACTTC
>TRBD2|TRBV5-1|TRBJ2-3|.
CASAGTSGSTDTQYF
TGCGCCAGCGCCGGGACTAGCGGGAGCACAGATACGCAGTATTTT